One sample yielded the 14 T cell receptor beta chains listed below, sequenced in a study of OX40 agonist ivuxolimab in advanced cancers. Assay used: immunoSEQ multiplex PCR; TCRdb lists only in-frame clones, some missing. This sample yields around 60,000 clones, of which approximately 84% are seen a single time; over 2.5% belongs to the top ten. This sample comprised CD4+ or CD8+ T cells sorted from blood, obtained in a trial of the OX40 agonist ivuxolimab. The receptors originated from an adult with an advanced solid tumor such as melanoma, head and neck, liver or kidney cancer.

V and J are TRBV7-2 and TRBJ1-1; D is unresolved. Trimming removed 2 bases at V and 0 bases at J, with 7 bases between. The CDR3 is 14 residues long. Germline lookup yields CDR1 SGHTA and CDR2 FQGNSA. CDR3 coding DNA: TGTGCCAGCAGCTTAAATTCAGTGAACACTGAAGCTTTCTTT. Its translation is CASSLNSVNTEAFF.

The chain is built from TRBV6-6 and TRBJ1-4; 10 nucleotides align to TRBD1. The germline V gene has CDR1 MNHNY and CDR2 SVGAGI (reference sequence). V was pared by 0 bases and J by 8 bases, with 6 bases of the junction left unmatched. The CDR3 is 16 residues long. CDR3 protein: CASSYSPGQGREKLFF. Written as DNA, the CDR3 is TGTGCCAGCAGTTACTCCCCGGGACAGGGGCGAGAAAAACTGTTTTTT.

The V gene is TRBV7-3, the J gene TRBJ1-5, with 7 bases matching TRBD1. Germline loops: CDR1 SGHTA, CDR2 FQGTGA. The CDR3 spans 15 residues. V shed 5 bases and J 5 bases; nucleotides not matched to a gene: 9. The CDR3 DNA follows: TGTGCCAGCAGCCTAGTAGGGGGCGGTGATCAGCCCCAGCATTTT. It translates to CASSLVGGGDQPQHF.

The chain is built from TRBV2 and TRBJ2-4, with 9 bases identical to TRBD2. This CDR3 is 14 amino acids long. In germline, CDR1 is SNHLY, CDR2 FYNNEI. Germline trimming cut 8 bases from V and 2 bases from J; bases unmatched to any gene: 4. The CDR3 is CASGAGGTKNIQYF. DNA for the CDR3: TGTGCCAGCGGAGCGGGGGGAACCAAAAACATTCAGTACTTC. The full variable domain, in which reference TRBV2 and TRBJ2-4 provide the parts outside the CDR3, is EPEVTQTPSHQVTQMGQEVILRCVPISNHLYFYWYRQILGQKVEFLVSFYNNEISEKSEIFDDQFSVERPDGSNFTLKIRSTKLEDSAMYFCASGAGGTKNIQYFGAGTRLSVL.

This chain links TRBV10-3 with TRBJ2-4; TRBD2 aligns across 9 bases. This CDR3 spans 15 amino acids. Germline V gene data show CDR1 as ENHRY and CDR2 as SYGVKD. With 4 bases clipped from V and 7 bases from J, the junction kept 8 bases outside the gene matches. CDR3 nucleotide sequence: TGTGCCATCAGTGTAACGTTGAGCGGGGGGAACATTCAGTACTTC. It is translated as CAISVTLSGGNIQYF.

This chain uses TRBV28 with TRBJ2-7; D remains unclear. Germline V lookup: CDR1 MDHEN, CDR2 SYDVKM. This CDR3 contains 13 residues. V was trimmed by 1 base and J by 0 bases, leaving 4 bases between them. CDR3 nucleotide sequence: TGTGCCAGCAGTTTATCGGACTCCTACGAGCAGTACTTC. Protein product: CASSLSDSYEQYF.

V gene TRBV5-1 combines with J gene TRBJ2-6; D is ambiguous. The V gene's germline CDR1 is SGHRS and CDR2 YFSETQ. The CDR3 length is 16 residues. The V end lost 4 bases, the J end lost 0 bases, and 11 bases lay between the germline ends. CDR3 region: CASSGQPLSGANVLTF. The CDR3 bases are TGCGCCAGCAGCGGGCAGCCCCTCTCTGGGGCCAACGTCCTGACTTTC.

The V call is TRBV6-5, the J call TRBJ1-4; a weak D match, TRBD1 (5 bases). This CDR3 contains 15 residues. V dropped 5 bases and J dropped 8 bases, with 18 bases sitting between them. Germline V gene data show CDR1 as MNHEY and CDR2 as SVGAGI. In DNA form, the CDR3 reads TGTGCCAGCAGTCGCGCGATCCGGGGGACGGAAAAACTGTTTTTT. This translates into CASSRAIRGTEKLFF.

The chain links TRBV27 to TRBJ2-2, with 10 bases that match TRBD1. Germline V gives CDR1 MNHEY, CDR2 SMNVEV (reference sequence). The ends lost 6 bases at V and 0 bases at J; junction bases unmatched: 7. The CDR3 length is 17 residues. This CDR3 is CASSVIGQGANTGELFF. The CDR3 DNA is TGTGCCAGCAGCGTAATCGGACAGGGGGCGAACACCGGGGAGCTGTTTTTT.

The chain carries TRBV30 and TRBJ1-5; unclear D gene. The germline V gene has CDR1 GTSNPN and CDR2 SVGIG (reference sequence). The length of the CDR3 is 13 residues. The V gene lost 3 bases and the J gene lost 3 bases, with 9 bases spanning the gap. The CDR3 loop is CAWSNGFNQPQHF. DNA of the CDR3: TGTGCCTGGAGCAACGGATTCAATCAGCCCCAGCATTTT.

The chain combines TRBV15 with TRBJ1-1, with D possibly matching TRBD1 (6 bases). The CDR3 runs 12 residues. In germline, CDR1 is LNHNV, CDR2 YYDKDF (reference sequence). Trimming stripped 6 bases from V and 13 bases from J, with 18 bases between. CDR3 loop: CATREQQGTSFF. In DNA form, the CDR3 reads TGTGCCACCAGAGAACAGCAGGGGACGAGTTTCTTT.

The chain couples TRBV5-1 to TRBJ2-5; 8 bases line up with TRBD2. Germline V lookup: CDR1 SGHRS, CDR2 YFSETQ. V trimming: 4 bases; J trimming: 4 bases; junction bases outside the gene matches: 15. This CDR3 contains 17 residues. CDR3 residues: CASSPGGGANNGETQYF. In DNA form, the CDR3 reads TGCGCCAGCAGCCCCGGGGGGGGCGCGAATAACGGAGAGACCCAGTACTTC. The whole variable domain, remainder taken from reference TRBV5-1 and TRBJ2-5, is KAGVTQTPRYLIKTRGQQVTLSCSPISGHRSVSWYQQTPGQGLQFLFEYFSETQRNKGNFPGRFSGRQFSNSRSEMNVSTLELGDSALYLCASSPGGGANNGETQYFGPGTRLLVL.

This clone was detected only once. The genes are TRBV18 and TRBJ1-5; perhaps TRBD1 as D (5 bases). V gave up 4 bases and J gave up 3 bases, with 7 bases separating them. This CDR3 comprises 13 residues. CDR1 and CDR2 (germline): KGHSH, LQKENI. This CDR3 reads CASSQGTNQPQHF. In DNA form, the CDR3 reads TGTGCCAGCTCACAAGGGACCAATCAGCCCCAGCATTTT.

CDR3: CASSLSGTTQETQYF. Written as DNA, the CDR3 is TGTGCCAGCAGCTTAAGTGGGACAACCCAAGAGACCCAGTACTTC. The V and J genes are TRBV7-3 and TRBJ2-5, with D possibly matching TRBD1 (6 bases). CDR3 length: 15 residues. Germline values: CDR1 SGHTA, CDR2 FQGTGA. V lost 1 base and J 1 base, leaving 10 bases between the germline ends.